This T cell receptor (beta chain) originates from a study of cytotoxic CD8 clonotypes in ibrutinib-treated CLL. Study-level findings and limits: Clonality went higher at ibrutinib response and then dropped back toward baseline at progression. Sustained-remission and progressing patients had different sampling times. Relative to age-matched healthy donors, clonality at baseline was higher, and it tracked circulating CD8+ T-cell counts.

Germline V lookup: CDR1 SNHLY, CDR2 FYNNEI. Trimming removed 4 bases from V and 0 bases from J, with 6 bases in between. This CDR3 is built from 13 residues. This clone was counted between two and nine times. Its antigen is as yet unknown. Data came from immunoSEQ multiplex PCR; TCRdb stores just in-frame clones and leaves some out. Here the sample spans 40,000 to 60,000 clones, roughly 50% being singletons. This receptor was obtained from a human donor with chronic lymphocytic leukemia. This chain joins TRBV2 and TRBJ1-1; a possible D gene is TRBD1 (5 bases). Sequencing used PBMCs, obtained after 12 months of ibrutinib treatment. In DNA, the CDR3 is TGTGCCAGCAGTGTCAGGGTGAACACTGAAGCTTTCTTT. Translation: CASSVRVNTEAFF.